This T cell receptor (beta chain) appears in the sequencing data of a study of T-cell memory formation after mild COVID-19. TCRdb re-derived calls from the 5' RACE reads in MiXCR, one entry per CDR3 protein. The sample shows just under 350,000 distinct CDR3 sequences, under 15% of them seen only once. Study results and limitations: Whether second-wave clones peaking at day 37 were SARS-CoV-2 specific went unconfirmed.

Regarding this clonotype: Its antigen is undetermined.

Germline V gene lookup returns CDR1 SGHVS and CDR2 FQNEAQ. The CDR3 length is 17 residues. V gave up 1 base and J gave up 1 base, with 11 bases separating them. The TCR originated in a man between 18 and 29 years old who had mild COVID-19 (a few samples of this study predate the infection). Cell type and time point are not known. Sequencing was carried out using PBMCs or a T cell subset sorted from them (not recorded which). This sequence joins TRBV7-8 and TRBJ2-6, with D tentatively TRBD1 (6 bases). The CDR3 here is CASSLGGHGSGANVLTF. CDR3 bases: TGTGCCAGCAGCTTAGGGGGACATGGTTCTGGGGCCAACGTCCTGACTTTC.